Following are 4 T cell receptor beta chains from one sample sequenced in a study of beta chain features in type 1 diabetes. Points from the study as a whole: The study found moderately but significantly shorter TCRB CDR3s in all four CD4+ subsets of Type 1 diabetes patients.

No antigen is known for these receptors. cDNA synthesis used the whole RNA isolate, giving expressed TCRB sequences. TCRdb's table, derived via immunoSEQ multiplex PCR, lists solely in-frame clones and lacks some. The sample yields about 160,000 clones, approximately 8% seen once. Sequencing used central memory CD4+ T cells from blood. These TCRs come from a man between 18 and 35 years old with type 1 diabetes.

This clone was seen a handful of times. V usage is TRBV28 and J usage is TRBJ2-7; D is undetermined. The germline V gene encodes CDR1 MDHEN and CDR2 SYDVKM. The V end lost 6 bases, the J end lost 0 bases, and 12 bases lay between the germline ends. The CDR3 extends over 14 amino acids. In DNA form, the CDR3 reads TGTGCCAGCAGGTCCAACACTAACTCCTACGAGCAGTACTTC. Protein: CASRSNTNSYEQYF.

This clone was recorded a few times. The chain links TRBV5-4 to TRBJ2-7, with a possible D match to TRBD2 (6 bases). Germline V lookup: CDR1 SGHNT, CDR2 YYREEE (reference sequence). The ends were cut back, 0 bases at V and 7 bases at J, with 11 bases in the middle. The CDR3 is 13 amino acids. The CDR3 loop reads CASSLGGAPEQYF. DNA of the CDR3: TGTGCCAGCAGCTTGGGCGGGGCCCCTGAGCAGTACTTC.

CDR3 sequence: CASSPDGLQAYEQYF. CDR3 bases: TGTGCCAGCTCACCGGATGGACTCCAGGCCTACGAGCAGTACTTC. The J gene is TRBJ2-7, the V gene TRBV18, with TRBD2 as a possible D gene (5 bases). V lost 3 bases to trimming and J lost 2 bases, with 14 bases between them. The V gene's germline CDR1 is KGHSH and CDR2 LQKENI. CDR3 length: 15 amino acids.

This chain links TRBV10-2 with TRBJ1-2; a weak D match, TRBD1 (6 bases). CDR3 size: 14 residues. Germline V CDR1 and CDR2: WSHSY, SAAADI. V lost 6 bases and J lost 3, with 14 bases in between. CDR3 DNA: TGCGCCAGCAGCCAGGGGTCGTCGGACTATGGCTACACCTTC. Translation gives CASSQGSSDYGYTF.